The 4 T cell receptor beta chains below come from one sample, sequenced in a study of T-cell reconstitution after alpha-beta-depleted transplantation in children. Unique molecular identifiers were used in preparing the TCRbeta library. One entry per CDR3 protein, called by TCRdb with MiXCR from the PCR reads. The data contain approximately 290,000 distinct CDR3 sequences, around 10% of them singletons. The sequences come from peripheral blood, collected 180 days after TCRalphabeta/CD19-depleted stem cell transplant. These receptors were obtained from a male patient aged 2 to 10 who had a stem cell transplant for chronic granulomatous disease, so the T cells may come from the graft donor.

In this sample, this clonotype turned up many times. This chain connects TRBV20-1 to TRBJ1-6; the D is unclear. Germline V CDR1 and CDR2: DFQATT, SNEGSKA (reference sequence). Trimming removed 6 bases from V and 0 bases from J, with 12 bases in between. The CDR3 runs to 15 residues. The CDR3 loop is CSARERSSYNSPLHF. CDR3 coding DNA: TGCAGTGCCCGGGAGAGGAGCTCCTATAATTCACCCCTCCACTTT.

At least ten counts were recorded for this clonotype. The chain joins TRBV15 to TRBJ2-7; TRBD2 agrees at 16 bases. The CDR3 totals 20 residues. CDR1 and CDR2 from the germline V gene are LNHNV and YYDKDF (reference sequence). V lost 1 base, J lost 4 bases, and 13 bases stayed unmatched. The CDR3 sequence is CATSRGRDGTSGRAVYEQYF. Here the CDR3 DNA reads TGTGCCACCAGCAGAGGGAGAGACGGGACTAGCGGGAGGGCCGTATACGAGCAGTACTTC.

Worth noting for this clonotype: Being one base from a much bigger clone, this may be a read error. V usage is TRBV20-1 and J usage is TRBJ2-7, with 13 nucleotides matching TRBD2. Germline V gene sequence: CDR1 DFQATT, CDR2 SNEGSKA (reference sequence). The J segment lost 4 bases and the V segment lost 6 bases, leaving 6 bases of the junction unmatched. This CDR3 region has 14 residues. Here the CDR3 reads CSASGLAGVYEQYF. Written as DNA, the CDR3 is TGCAGTGCCTCCGGACTAGCGGGGGTGTACGAGCAGTACTTC.

This clonotype was observed many times. The chain recombines TRBV29-1 with TRBJ1-2, with 9 bases lining up with TRBD1. Germline CDR1 is SQVTM and CDR2 is ANQGSEA. CDR3 length: 11 amino acids. Trimming took 7 bases from V and 6 from J; bases not matched to a gene: 3. The CDR3 is CSGRQGDGYTF. CDR3 DNA: TGCAGCGGCCGACAGGGGGATGGCTACACCTTC.